This T cell receptor (beta chain) was sequenced in a study of CD8 T cells in ankylosing spondylitis. Study results and caveats: Some of these motif variants have turned up before, in reports on reactive arthritis synovial fluid and blood. Peripheral blood samples showed relatively rare disease-linked clones, and these clones were CD8+. Characteristic of ankylosing spondylitis blood, it appeared, was a TCR beta motif comprising roughly 8 highly homologous variants.

This clonotype has only a few counts. What it binds is not known. Scientists made TCR beta libraries using quantitative 5'-RACE with molecular barcodes. TCRdb fed the 5' RACE reads into MiXCR, producing one record per CDR3 protein. The profile covers fewer than 500,000 distinct CDR3 sequences, with about a fifth appearing a single time and about 16% taken by the ten largest. Germline V gene sequence: CDR1 SEHNR, CDR2 FQNEAQ (reference sequence). With 6 bases clipped from V and 5 bases from J, the junction kept 12 bases outside the gene matches. The CDR3 contains 16 residues. The clonotype was recovered from a male donor with ankylosing spondylitis. The sequenced sample consisted of blood, either unsorted or a sorted T cell fraction (not recorded which). The J gene is TRBJ2-3, the V gene TRBV7-9; the match to TRBD2 covers 9 bases. In nucleotides, the CDR3 is TGTGCCAGCAGGTTACGGACTAGCGAGAAGAAAGATACGCAGTATTTT. Translating it yields CASRLRTSEKKDTQYF.